A selection of T cell receptor beta chains follows, all from one sample in a study of T cells in localized non-small cell lung cancer. The table came from immunoSEQ multiplex PCR; TCRdb's copy has only in-frame clones and leaves some out. The repertoire holds approximately 30,000 clones, with around 86% as singletons. Material: peripheral blood, obtained before any cancer treatment. The receptor source for this set is a male donor aged 60 or older with stage III lung adenocarcinoma. Both conserved end residues are part of each CDR3. D genes are given only for firm matches. Rows may omit the clone size; those that give it use once, few, many or a size class.

clone size	V gene	D gene	J gene	CDR3 DNA	CDR3 protein
NA	TRBV5-1	TRBD1	TRBJ1-1	TGCGCCAGCAGCTTCGGCCACACTGGGACAGGGGGCGTAGACACTGAAGCTTTCTTT	CASSFGHTGTGGVDTEAFF
NA	TRBV5-4	TRBD2	TRBJ2-5	TGTGCCAGCAGCTTAAGCGGGAGGGGCCAAGAGACCCAGTACTTC	CASSLSGRGQETQYF
few	TRBV5-6	TRBD1	TRBJ1-1	TGTGCCAGCAGCGCGATTAGCACAGGGGGCACTGAAGCTTTCTTT	CASSAISTGGTEAFF
once	TRBV6-1	TRBD2	TRBJ2-1	TGTGCCAGCAGTGAAGGGGTGGGAGGGCCCTCGGACGGTGAGCAGTTCTTC	CASSEGVGGPSDGEQFF
NA	TRBV19	TRBD1	TRBJ1-5	TGTGCCAGTACCACCAAGGGGGGACAGCCACGGAATCAGCCCCAGCATTTT	CASTTKGGQPRNQPQHF
NA	TRBV4-2	NA	TRBJ2-6	TGTGCCAGCAGGGTAGCTAGCGGGTCCCTCAGGGGGGGGGCCAACGTCCTGACTTTC	CASRVASGSLRGGANVLTF
NA	TRBV6-6	NA	TRBJ1-5	TGTGCCAGCAGTCGCTCGGGAGATCAGCCCCAGCATTTT	CASSRSGDQPQHF
NA	TRBV2	NA	TRBJ2-6	TGTGCCAGCAATACCAGGGTTGGGGCCAACGTCCTGACTTTC	CASNTRVGANVLTF
NA	TRBV7-2	TRBD2	TRBJ2-1	TGTGCCAGCAGCTCCCGGACGGGGGGGGGCAATGAGCAGTTCTTC	CASSSRTGGGNEQFF
NA	TRBV5-8	TRBD1	TRBJ2-1	TGTGCCAGCAGCCCACAGGGACAGGCGGGCAATGAGCAGTTCTTC	CASSPQGQAGNEQFF
NA	TRBV14	NA	TRBJ1-5	TGTGCCAGCAGCCAAGTTGGGGCAGGGAGCGCAGATACGCAGCATTTT	CASSQVGAGSADTQHF
NA	TRBV7-8	NA	TRBJ2-7	TGTGCCAGCAGCCCATCCGGGCCGGGGTTCTCCGAGCAGTACTTC	CASSPSGPGFSEQYF
NA	TRBV28	NA	TRBJ1-1	TGTGCCAGCAGTTTATTGGGGATGAACACTGAAGCTTTCTTT	CASSLLGMNTEAFF
NA	TRBV4-2	NA	TRBJ1-5	TGTGCCAGCAGCCCCGGGACGGCTAATCAGCCCCAGCATTTT	CASSPGTANQPQHF
NA	TRBV5-1	NA	TRBJ2-3	TGCGCCAGCAGCTCAGGGTCAACGACAGATACGCAGTATTTT	CASSSGSTTDTQYF
NA	TRBV19	NA	TRBJ2-1	TGTGCCAGTAGTATACGGTCGGGGGTTTACAATGAGCAGTTCTTC	CASSIRSGVYNEQFF
NA	TRBV18	NA	TRBJ1-2	TGTGCCAGCTCACTCCCCGGGACTGTTCTCGGCTACACCTTC	CASSLPGTVLGYTF
once	TRBV19	TRBD1	TRBJ1-1	TGTGCCAGCCGGGACAGGGGAAATATCAACACTGAAGCTTTCTTT	CASRDRGNINTEAFF
NA	TRBV9	TRBD1	TRBJ2-7	TGTGCCAGCAGCGTTAGTACAGGGGGCTACGAGCAGTACTTC	CASSVSTGGYEQYF
NA	TRBV18	NA	TRBJ1-1	TGTGCCAGCTCACCGCTAGGACAGAACACTGAAGCTTTCTTT	CASSPLGQNTEAFF
NA	TRBV5-5	TRBD2	TRBJ2-2	TGTGCCAGCAGCTCCGGGACTAGCGACACCGGGGAGCTGTTTTTT	CASSSGTSDTGELFF
NA	TRBV2	TRBD2	TRBJ2-1	TGTGCCGCCGCGTCGGGGGGGCCGCGGAATGAGCAGTTCTTC	CAAASGGPRNEQFF
once	TRBV11-2	NA	TRBJ2-7	TGTGCCAGCAGCTTACTGCAAGACTACGAGCAGTACTTC	CASSLLQDYEQYF
NA	TRBV5-1	TRBD2	TRBJ2-1	TGCGCCAGCAGCATCACGGGACTAGCCAATGAGCAGTTCTTC	CASSITGLANEQFF
NA	TRBV18	NA	TRBJ2-2	TGTGCCAGCTCACCAAGGCAAGCCACCGGGGAGCTGTTTTTT	CASSPRQATGELFF
once	TRBV28	TRBD2	TRBJ2-2	TGTGCCACCCGCTGGGGGGGGGTCGCCGGGGAGCTGTTTTTT	CATRWGGVAGELFF
NA	TRBV7-2	NA	TRBJ2-5	TGTGCCAGCAGCTTGACGGCGGGCGGTCGGGAGACCCAGTACTTC	CASSLTAGGRETQYF
once	TRBV6-1	TRBD1	TRBJ1-4	TGTGCCAGCCTGGGACAGCTTAATGAAAAACTGTTTTTT	CASLGQLNEKLFF
NA	TRBV14	NA	TRBJ2-7	TGTGCCAGCAGCCTATCCGGGACGGTCTCCTACGAGCAGTACTTC	CASSLSGTVSYEQYF
NA	TRBV30	NA	TRBJ1-6	TGTGCCTGGAGTGTGTTAAACGGGAGGAATTCACCCCTCCACTTT	CAWSVLNGRNSPLHF
NA	TRBV15	NA	TRBJ2-3	TGTGCCACCAGGCCGCTCGCGGGGGCAACAGATACGCAGTATTTT	CATRPLAGATDTQYF
NA	TRBV25-1	NA	TRBJ2-1	TGTGCCAGCAGTGAGTCACAGGGGACTAGAGGGAGGGATGAGCAGTTCTTC	CASSESQGTRGRDEQFF
NA	TRBV6-5	NA	TRBJ2-7	TGTGCCAGCATCGGACACACCTACGAGCAGTACTTC	CASIGHTYEQYF